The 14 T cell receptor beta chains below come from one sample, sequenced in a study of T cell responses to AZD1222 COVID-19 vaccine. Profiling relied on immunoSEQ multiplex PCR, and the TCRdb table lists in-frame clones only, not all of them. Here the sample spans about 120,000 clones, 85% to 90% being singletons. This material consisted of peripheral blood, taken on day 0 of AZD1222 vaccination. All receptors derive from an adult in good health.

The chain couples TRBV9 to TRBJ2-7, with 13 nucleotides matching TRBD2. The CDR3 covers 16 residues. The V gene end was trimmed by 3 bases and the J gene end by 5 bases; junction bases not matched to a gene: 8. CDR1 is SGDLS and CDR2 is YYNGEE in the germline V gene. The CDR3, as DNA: TGTGCCAGCAGCGCCGGGGGACTAGCGGGGCTTAACGAGCAGTACTTC. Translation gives CASSAGGLAGLNEQYF.

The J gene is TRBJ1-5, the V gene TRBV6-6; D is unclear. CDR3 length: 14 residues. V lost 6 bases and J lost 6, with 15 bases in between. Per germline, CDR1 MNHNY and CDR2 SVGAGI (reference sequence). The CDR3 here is CASSREGEFQPQHF. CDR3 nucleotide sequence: TGTGCCAGCAGCCGGGAGGGAGAATTTCAGCCCCAGCATTTT.

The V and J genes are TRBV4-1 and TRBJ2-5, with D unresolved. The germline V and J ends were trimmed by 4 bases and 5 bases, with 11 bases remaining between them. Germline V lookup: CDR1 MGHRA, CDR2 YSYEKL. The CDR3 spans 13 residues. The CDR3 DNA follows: TGCGCCAGCAGCCCCGCGATCCTCGAGACCCAGTACTTC. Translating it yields CASSPAILETQYF.

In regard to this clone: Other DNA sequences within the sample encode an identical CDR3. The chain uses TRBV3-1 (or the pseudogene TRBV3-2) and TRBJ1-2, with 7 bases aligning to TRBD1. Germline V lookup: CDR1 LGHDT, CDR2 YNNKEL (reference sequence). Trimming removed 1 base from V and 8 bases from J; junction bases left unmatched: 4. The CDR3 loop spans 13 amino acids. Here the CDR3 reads CASSQGRTGGYTF. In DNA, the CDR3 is TGTGCCAGCAGCCAAGGTCGGACAGGAGGCTACACCTTC.

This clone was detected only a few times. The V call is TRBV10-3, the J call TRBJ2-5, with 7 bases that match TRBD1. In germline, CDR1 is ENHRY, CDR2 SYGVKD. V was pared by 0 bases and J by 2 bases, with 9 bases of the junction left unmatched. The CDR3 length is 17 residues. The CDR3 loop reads CAISESHGQVQQETQYF. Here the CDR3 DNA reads TGTGCCATCAGTGAGTCGCACGGACAGGTACAACAAGAGACCCAGTACTTC.

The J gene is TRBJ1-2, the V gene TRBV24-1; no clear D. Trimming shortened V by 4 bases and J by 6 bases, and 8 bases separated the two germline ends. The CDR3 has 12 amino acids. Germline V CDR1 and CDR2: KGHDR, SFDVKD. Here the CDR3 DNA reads TGTGCCACCAGTGACTCGATCCATGGCTACACCTTC. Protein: CATSDSIHGYTF.

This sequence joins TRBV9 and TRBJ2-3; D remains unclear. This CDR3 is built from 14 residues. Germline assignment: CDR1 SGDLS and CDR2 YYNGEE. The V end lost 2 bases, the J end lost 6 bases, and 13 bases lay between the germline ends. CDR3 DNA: TGTGCCAGCAGCGTGGGGTCCCCTCGGGATACGCAGTATTTT. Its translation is CASSVGSPRDTQYF.

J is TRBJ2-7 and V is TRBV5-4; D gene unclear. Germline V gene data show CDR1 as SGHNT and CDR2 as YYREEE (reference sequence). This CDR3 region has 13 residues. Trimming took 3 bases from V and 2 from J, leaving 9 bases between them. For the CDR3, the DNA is TGTGCCAGCAGCTCTTTCGGTACCTACGAGCAGTACTTC. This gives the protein CASSSFGTYEQYF. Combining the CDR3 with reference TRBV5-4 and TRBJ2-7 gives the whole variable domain ETGVTQSPTHLIKTRGQQVTLRCSSQSGHNTVSWYQQALGQGPQFIFQYYREEENGRGNFPPRFSGLQFPNYSSELNVNALELDDSALYLCASSSFGTYEQYFGPGTRLTVT.

The CDR3 nucleotides read TGTGCCAGCAGTTTAGTTCCCGGAGCAGAGACCTACGAGCAGTACTTC. This gives the protein CASSLVPGAETYEQYF. The chain carries TRBV28 and TRBJ2-7; D not certain. Germline V gene lookup returns CDR1 MDHEN and CDR2 SYDVKM. Trimming shortened V by 2 bases and J by 2 bases, and 16 bases separated the two germline ends. This CDR3 region has 16 residues.

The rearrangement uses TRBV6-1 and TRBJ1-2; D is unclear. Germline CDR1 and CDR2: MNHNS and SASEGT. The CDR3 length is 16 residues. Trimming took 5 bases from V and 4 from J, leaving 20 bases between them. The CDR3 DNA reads TGTGCCAGCAGTAAAGAATTAAGTCGGAATTTCTATGGCTACACCTTC. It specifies CASSKELSRNFYGYTF.

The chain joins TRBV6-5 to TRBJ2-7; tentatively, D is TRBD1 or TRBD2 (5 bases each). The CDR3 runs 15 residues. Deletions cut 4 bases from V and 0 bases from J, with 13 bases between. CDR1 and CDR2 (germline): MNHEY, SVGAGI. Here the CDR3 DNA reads TGTGCCAGCAGTTCCGGGGCAGCAGGCTCCTACGAGCAGTACTTC. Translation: CASSSGAAGSYEQYF.

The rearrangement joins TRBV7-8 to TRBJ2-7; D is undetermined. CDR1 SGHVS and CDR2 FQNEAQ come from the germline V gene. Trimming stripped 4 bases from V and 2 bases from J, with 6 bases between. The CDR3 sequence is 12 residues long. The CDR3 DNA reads TGTGCCAGCAGCTCCAGAACCTACGAGCAGTACTTC. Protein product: CASSSRTYEQYF.

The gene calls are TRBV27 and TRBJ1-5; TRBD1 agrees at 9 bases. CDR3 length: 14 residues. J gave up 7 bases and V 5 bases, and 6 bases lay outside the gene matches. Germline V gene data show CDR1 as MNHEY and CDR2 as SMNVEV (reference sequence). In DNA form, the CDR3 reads TGTGCCAGCAGTCTAGACAGGGGGGGCCAGCCCCAGCATTTT. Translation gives CASSLDRGGQPQHF.

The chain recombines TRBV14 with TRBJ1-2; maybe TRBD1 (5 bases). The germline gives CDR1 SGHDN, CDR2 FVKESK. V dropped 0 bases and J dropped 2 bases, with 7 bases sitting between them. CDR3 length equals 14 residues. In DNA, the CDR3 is TGTGCCAGCAGCCAAGATCAGGGAAACTATGGCTACACCTTC. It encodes CASSQDQGNYGYTF.